These T cell receptor beta chains were read from a single sample in a study of shared clonotypes between healthy human individuals. Assay used: immunoSEQ multiplex PCR; TCRdb lists only in-frame clones, some missing. The sample holds 1.5 million to 2.5 million clones, roughly 94% seen once. What was sequenced was naive CD8+ T cells sorted from blood. These receptors came from a young man in good health. The CDR3 runs from the conserved cysteine through the conserved F or W.

TRBV6-1	TRBJ1-2	CASSGTGPNYGYTF
TRBV6-5	TRBJ2-7	CASSPLDLREQYF
TRBV5-6	TRBJ2-1	CASSLASGGAWNEQFF
TRBV11-2	TRBJ2-1	CASSLAAFSYNEQFF
TRBV4-3	TRBJ2-7	CASSLGQGGSYEQYF
TRBV5-6	TRBJ2-3	CASSLERRITDTQYF
TRBV19	TRBJ2-3	CASSITGGSTDTQYF
TRBV7-8	TRBJ2-1	CASSLWTSSPHEQFF
TRBV30	TRBJ2-3	CAWDPLGTDTQYF
TRBV29-1	TRBJ2-2	CSVCREGTGELFF
TRBV10-3	TRBJ2-7	CAISARGGPYEQYF
TRBV11-2	TRBJ2-7	CASSLDMGAYEQYF
TRBV4-1	TRBJ1-2	CASSQVFQGEEYGYTF
TRBV2	TRBJ1-3	CASSEIGQGIMGGNTIYF
TRBV19	TRBJ1-1	CASSQGGYPMNTEAFF
TRBV14	TRBJ2-5	CASSQGGTGGALETQYF
TRBV7-9	TRBJ2-2	CASSPTGARLGELFF
TRBV29-1	TRBJ2-2	CSVPGAGELFF
TRBV7-8	TRBJ2-7	CASKAYEGWAYEQYF
TRBV10-3	TRBJ2-2	CAISPRGEDTGELFF
TRBV5-8	TRBJ2-7	CASSLEQGARNEQYF
TRBV4-3	TRBJ1-4	CASSQEWGLFTTNEKLFF
TRBV27	TRBJ2-7	CASSLKSGGTYEQYF
TRBV4-3	TRBJ2-1	CASSQDWGVGVEQFF
TRBV19	TRBJ1-1	CASSMYPNTEAFF
TRBV4-1	TRBJ2-3	CASSPRGPGSDTQYF
TRBV15	TRBJ2-7	CATSFGTFSSYEQYF
TRBV7-9	TRBJ2-7	CASSPPHGSYEQYF
TRBV6-5	TRBJ1-4	CASSIFLGEKLFF